A single sample gave rise to the 26 T cell receptor beta chains below, sequenced in a study of T cells after yellow fever vaccination. TCRdb reprocessed the 5' RACE reads via MiXCR and lists one record per CDR3 protein. The repertoire has 250,000 to 400,000 distinct CDR3 sequences, approximately 4% of them found once; the top ten carry 19%. Specimen: PBMCs, collected 15 days after the yellow fever booster vaccination. Receptor source: a man aged 18 to 29 who received the YFV17D yellow fever vaccine.

This clonotype was observed at least ten times. This chain joins TRBV11-2 and TRBJ2-1; D may be TRBD1 or TRBD2 (5 bases each). Germline V CDR1 and CDR2: SGHAT, FQNNGV. This CDR3 has 15 residues. Trimming stripped 10 bases from V and 4 bases from J, with 20 bases between. CDR3 residues: CATTPGTTRYNEQFF. The CDR3, as DNA: TGTGCCACCACCCCCGGGACGACGCGATACAATGAGCAGTTCTTC.

This chain joins TRBV21-1 and TRBJ2-7; TRBD1 is taken as the D call from the table, unchecked against the DNA. TRBV21-1 is a pseudogene. The CDR3 totals 14 residues. The DNA of the CDR3 is TGTGCCAGCAGCAACTTCGACAGACCCTACGAGCAGTACGTC. It translates to CASSNFDRPYEQYV.

This chain uses TRBV7-9 with TRBJ1-1; 7 positions match TRBD1. The V segment lost 1 base and the J segment 1 base; nucleotides outside the gene matches: 9. There are 17 residues in the CDR3. CDR1 is SEHNR and CDR2 is FQNEAQ in the germline V gene (reference sequence). DNA for the CDR3: TGTGCCAGCAGCTTAGTAGGAGGGGGCCCAGGGAACACTGAAGCTTTCTTT. Residues: CASSLVGGGPGNTEAFF.

The chain uses TRBV24-1 and TRBJ1-2; D remains unclear. V was shortened by 4 bases and J by 5 bases, with 7 bases between the two germline ends. This CDR3 has 12 amino acids. Germline CDR1 KGHDR, CDR2 SFDVKD. The CDR3 region has the DNA TGTGCCACCAGTGACGGTCGATATGGCTACACCTTC. It specifies CATSDGRYGYTF.

In DNA, the CDR3 is TGTGCCAGCAGCCAAGGTAGCGGGGAAGAGACCCAGTACTTC. Residues: CASSQGSGEETQYF. V gene TRBV4-2 combines with J gene TRBJ2-5; 8 bases align to TRBD2. In germline, CDR1 is LGHNA, CDR2 YNFKEQ. The length of the CDR3 is 14 residues. Losses at the gene ends were 1 base for V and 3 bases for J; bases not matched to a gene: 1.

This clonotype was found many times. This chain uses TRBV7-8 with TRBJ1-1; perhaps TRBD1 as D (6 bases). Per the germline V gene, CDR1 is SGHVS and CDR2 is FQNEAQ. The CDR3 loop spans 14 amino acids. The ends were cut back, 1 base at V and 4 bases at J, with 10 bases in the middle. The CDR3 DNA reads as TGTGCCAGCAGCTTAGGGGGGGCGGTCACTGAAGCTTTCTTT. Its protein is CASSLGGAVTEAFF.

This clonotype has at least ten counts. The chain is built from TRBV9 and TRBJ2-2, with D maybe TRBD1 (5 bases). The CDR3 sequence is 16 residues long. V was cut by 6 bases and J by 1 base, with 16 bases left in between. Germline loops: CDR1 SGDLS, CDR2 YYNGEE. The CDR3, as DNA: TGTGCCAGCAACTCAGGAAACACAGGGAACACCGGGGAGCTGTTTTTT. Translating gives CASNSGNTGNTGELFF.

This clonotype has a count of ten or more. CDR3 nucleotide sequence: TGTGCCAGCAGCTCATCCCTGGGACAGCTTATCTCCTACAATGAGCAGTTCTTC. This gives the protein CASSSSLGQLISYNEQFF. V and J are TRBV7-9 and TRBJ2-1; 7 bases match TRBD1. This CDR3 region has 18 residues. Germline assignment: CDR1 SEHNR and CDR2 FQNEAQ (reference sequence). V dropped 4 bases and J dropped 0; count of bases not matched to a gene: 12.

This clonotype showed up just a few times. The J gene is TRBJ1-5, the V gene TRBV5-1; D is unresolved. Germline loops: CDR1 SGHRS, CDR2 YFSETQ. The V end lost 5 bases, the J end lost 9 bases, and 6 bases lay between the germline ends. CDR3 length: 10 residues. CDR3 bases: TGCGCCAGCAGGACGGGGCCCCAGCATTTT. This gives the protein CASRTGPQHF.

This clonotype occurred many times. The chain has TRBV2 and TRBJ2-3, with 8 nucleotides matching TRBD2. The CDR3 length is 16 residues. Per the germline V gene, CDR1 is SNHLY and CDR2 is FYNNEI. V shed 5 bases, J shed 6 bases, and the junction held 13 bases outside the gene matches. The CDR3 DNA reads TGTGCCAGCAGTATTCAGCGGGGGTCCGCGGGGGATACGCAGTATTTT. It encodes CASSIQRGSAGDTQYF.

This clonotype was observed many times. J is TRBJ1-1 and V is TRBV12-3 or TRBV12-4; D not certain. This CDR3 is built from 13 residues. V shed 5 bases and J shed 1 base, with 8 bases lying between them. CDR3: CASSRVTNTEAFF. CDR3 sequence (DNA): TGTGCCAGCAGTAGGGTGACGAACACTGAAGCTTTCTTT.

In this sample, this clonotype turned up a few times. The gene calls are TRBV5-1 and TRBJ2-5; D call uncertain. Germline V gives CDR1 SGHRS, CDR2 YFSETQ. CDR3 size: 15 residues. Deletions cut 0 bases from V and 0 bases from J, with 9 bases between. CDR3 bases: TGCGCCAGCAGCTTGGCCAGTGGGGACCAAGAGACCCAGTACTTC. Amino acids: CASSLASGDQETQYF.

V gene TRBV3-1 combines with J gene TRBJ2-3; 13 bases agree with TRBD2. The CDR3 sequence is 15 residues long. CDR1 and CDR2 (germline): LGHDT, YNNKEL (reference sequence). Trimming at V came to 6 bases and at J to 6 bases, leaving 6 bases not matched to a gene. Here the CDR3 DNA reads TGTGCCAGCAGGTTAGGACTAGCGGGGGAGGATACGCAGTATTTT. It translates to CASRLGLAGEDTQYF.

This clonotype has more than one count but fewer than ten. As DNA, the CDR3 is TGCAGTGCTAGGGGACGGCGGGGGGCCGACACCGGGGAGCTGTTTTTT. Encoded protein: CSARGRRGADTGELFF. This chain uses TRBV20-1 with TRBJ2-2; 8 positions match TRBD2. CDR1 and CDR2 from the germline V gene are DFQATT and SNEGSKA (reference sequence). The CDR3 consists of 16 residues. With 3 bases clipped from V and 3 bases from J, the junction kept 9 bases outside the gene matches.

This clonotype was seen more than once but under ten times. V usage is TRBV20-1 and J usage is TRBJ2-3; TRBD2 aligns across 9 bases. This CDR3 region has 15 residues. The V gene end was trimmed by 6 bases and the J gene end by 0 bases; junction bases not matched to a gene: 7. The germline V gene encodes CDR1 DFQATT and CDR2 SNEGSKA (reference sequence). CDR3 region: CSARLAGHSTDTQYF. The CDR3 bases are TGCAGTGCCCGTCTAGCGGGGCATAGCACAGATACGCAGTATTTT.

This clonotype showed up many times. The chain uses TRBV5-1 and TRBJ2-3, with D perhaps matching TRBD2 (5 bases). Germline V gene lookup returns CDR1 SGHRS and CDR2 YFSETQ. CDR3 length: 13 residues. V was shortened by 4 bases and J by 4 bases, with 10 bases between the two germline ends. As DNA, the CDR3 is TGCGCCAGCAGCGGCATCGGGGCAGATACGCAGTATTTT. Its translation: CASSGIGADTQYF.

This clonotype was counted only a few times. This sequence joins TRBV7-8 and TRBJ2-3, with TRBD1 as a possible D gene (5 bases). Trimming left V 4 bases short and J 1 base short, with 15 bases between. Germline lookup yields CDR1 SGHVS and CDR2 FQNEAQ. This CDR3 contains 16 residues. CDR3 loop: CASSSQDGQRTDTQYF. The CDR3 coding sequence is TGTGCCAGCAGCTCTCAGGACGGACAACGCACAGATACGCAGTATTTT.

This clonotype was counted between two and nine times. The CDR3 spells CASSQVVSQLYGYTF. For the CDR3, the DNA is TGCGCCAGCAGCCAAGTGGTATCACAGCTCTATGGCTACACCTTC. This chain connects TRBV4-3 to TRBJ1-2; D not certain. Germline V gene data show CDR1 as LGHNA and CDR2 as YSLEER. The CDR3 has 15 amino acids. Trimming removed 1 base at V and 4 bases at J, with 13 bases between.

The V call is TRBV2, the J call TRBJ2-6; no definite D call. The CDR3 totals 14 residues. CDR1 is SNHLY and CDR2 is FYNNEI in the germline V gene. Trimming stripped 8 bases from V and 1 base from J, with 9 bases between. The CDR3 DNA reads TGTGCCAGCGTAGGCCTATCTGGGGCCAACGTCCTGACTTTC. Translation: CASVGLSGANVLTF.

This clonotype has at least ten counts. The V call is TRBV10-3, the J call TRBJ2-7; possible D gene TRBD2, 5 bases. V lost 3 bases and J 2 bases, leaving 14 bases between the germline ends. Germline V gene data show CDR1 as ENHRY and CDR2 as SYGVKD. The CDR3 sequence is 15 residues long. DNA for the CDR3: TGTGCCATCAGTGAACGGCTAGCCGCGCCCTACGAGCAGTACTTC. Translating it yields CAISERLAAPYEQYF.

This clonotype was detected a few times. The chain joins TRBV18 to TRBJ1-2; D uncertain. The CDR3 length is 12 residues. V lost 3 bases, J lost 2 bases, and 4 bases lay in between. Germline-derived CDR1 and CDR2 are KGHSH and LQKENI. CDR3 protein: CASSPANYGYTF. Here the CDR3 DNA reads TGTGCCAGCTCACCGGCCAACTATGGCTACACCTTC.

CDR3 in DNA: TGTGCCAGCTCAACGGGGGAAAGGACTGAAGCTTTCTTT. Protein product: CASSTGERTEAFF. The chain joins TRBV18 to TRBJ1-1; maybe TRBD1 (5 bases). Trimming shortened V by 5 bases and J by 5 bases, and 12 bases separated the two germline ends. This CDR3 is 13 amino acids long. CDR1 and CDR2 (germline): KGHSH, LQKENI. The full variable domain, with the rest looked up from reference TRBV18 and TRBJ1-1, is NAGVMQNPRHLVRRRGQEARLRCSPMKGHSHVYWYRQLPEEGLKFMVYLQKENIIDESGMPKERFSAEFPKEGPSILRIQQVVRGDSAAYFCASSTGERTEAFFGQGTRLTVV.

This clonotype came up many times. The chain couples TRBV20-1 to TRBJ2-6; D is ambiguous. The ends were cut back, 6 bases at V and 2 bases at J, with 17 bases in the middle. Per germline, CDR1 DFQATT and CDR2 SNEGSKA (reference sequence). The CDR3 length is 16 residues. The CDR3 region is CSAPPAPWAGANVLTF. The CDR3 coding sequence is TGCAGTGCGCCTCCTGCGCCCTGGGCTGGGGCCAACGTCCTGACTTTC.

Ten or more counts support this clonotype. V and J are TRBV27 and TRBJ2-3; D may be TRBD1 (5 bases). This CDR3 comprises 14 residues. V lost 1 base to trimming and J lost 7 bases, with 12 bases between them. Germline CDR1 reads MNHEY; CDR2 reads SMNVEV (reference sequence). The CDR3 reads CASSLLGVLHTQYF. The CDR3 coding sequence is TGTGCCAGCAGTTTATTAGGGGTCCTCCATACGCAGTATTTT.

The sample holds many counts of this clonotype. In DNA form, the CDR3 reads TGTGCCAGCAGCTTAGAGGGCAGGGCCTACAATGAGCAGTTCTTC. This encodes CASSLEGRAYNEQFF. V and J are TRBV11-2 and TRBJ2-1; TRBD1 might be the D (5 bases). The CDR3 is 15 residues long. Trimming stripped 0 bases from V and 2 bases from J, with 8 bases between. CDR1 is SGHAT, CDR2 FQNNGV, per germline.

This clonotype was seen a handful of times. The chain joins TRBV10-3 to TRBJ2-7, with 9 bases matching TRBD2. J was trimmed by 4 bases and V by 8 bases; bases with no gene match: 9. Germline V gives CDR1 ENHRY, CDR2 SYGVKD. The CDR3 is 14 amino acids. In DNA form, the CDR3 reads TGTGCCATCCGCGGGAGGGGCCCCGGATACGAGCAGTACGTC. Translated: CAIRGRGPGYEQYV.